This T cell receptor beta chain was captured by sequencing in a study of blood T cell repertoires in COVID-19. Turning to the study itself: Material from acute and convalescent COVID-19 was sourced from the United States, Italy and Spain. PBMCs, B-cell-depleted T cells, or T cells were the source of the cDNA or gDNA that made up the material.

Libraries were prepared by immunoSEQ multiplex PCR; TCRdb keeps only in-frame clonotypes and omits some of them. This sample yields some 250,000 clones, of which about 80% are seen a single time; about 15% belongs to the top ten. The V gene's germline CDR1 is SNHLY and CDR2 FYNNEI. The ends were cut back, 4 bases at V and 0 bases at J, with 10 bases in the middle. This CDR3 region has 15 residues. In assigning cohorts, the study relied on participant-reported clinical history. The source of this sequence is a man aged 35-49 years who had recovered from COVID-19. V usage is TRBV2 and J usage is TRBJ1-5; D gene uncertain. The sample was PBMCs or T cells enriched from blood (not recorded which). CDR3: CASSGRGISNQPQHF. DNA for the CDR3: TGTGCCAGCAGTGGTAGAGGGATTAGCAATCAGCCCCAGCATTTT.